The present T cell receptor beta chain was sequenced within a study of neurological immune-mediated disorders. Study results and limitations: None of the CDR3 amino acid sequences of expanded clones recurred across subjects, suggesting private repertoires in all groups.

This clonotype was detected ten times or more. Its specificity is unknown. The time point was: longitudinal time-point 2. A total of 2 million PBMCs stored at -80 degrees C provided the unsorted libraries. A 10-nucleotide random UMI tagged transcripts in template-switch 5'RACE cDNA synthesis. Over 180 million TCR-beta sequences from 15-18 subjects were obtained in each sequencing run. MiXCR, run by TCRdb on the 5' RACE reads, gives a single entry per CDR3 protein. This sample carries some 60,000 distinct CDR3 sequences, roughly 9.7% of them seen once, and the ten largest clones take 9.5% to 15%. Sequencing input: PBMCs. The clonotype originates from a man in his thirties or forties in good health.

CDR3: CASSQDRTEEAYEQYF. CDR3 coding DNA: TGCGCCAGCAGCCAAGATCGGACAGAAGAGGCCTACGAGCAGTACTTC. This chain joins TRBV4-1 and TRBJ2-7; TRBD1 might be the D (6 bases). The germline V gene encodes CDR1 MGHRA and CDR2 YSYEKL. The CDR3 covers 16 residues. Trimming stripped 0 bases from V and 2 bases from J, with 14 bases between.